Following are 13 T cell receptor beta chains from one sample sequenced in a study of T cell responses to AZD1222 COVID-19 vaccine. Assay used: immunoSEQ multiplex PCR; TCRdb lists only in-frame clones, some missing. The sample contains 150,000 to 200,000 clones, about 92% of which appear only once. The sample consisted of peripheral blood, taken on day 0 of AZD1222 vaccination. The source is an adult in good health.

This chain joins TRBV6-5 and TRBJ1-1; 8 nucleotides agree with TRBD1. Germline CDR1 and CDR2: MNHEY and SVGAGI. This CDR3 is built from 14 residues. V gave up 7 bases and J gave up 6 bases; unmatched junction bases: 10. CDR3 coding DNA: TGTGCCAGCACCGGGAGACAGGGGCTATCTGAAGCTTTCTTT. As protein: CASTGRQGLSEAFF.

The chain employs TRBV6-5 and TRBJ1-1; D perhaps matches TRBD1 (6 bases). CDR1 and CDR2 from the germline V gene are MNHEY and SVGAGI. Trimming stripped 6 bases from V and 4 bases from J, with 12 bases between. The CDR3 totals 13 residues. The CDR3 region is CASSYRQATEAFF. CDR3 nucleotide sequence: TGTGCCAGCAGCTACCGACAGGCCACTGAAGCTTTCTTT.

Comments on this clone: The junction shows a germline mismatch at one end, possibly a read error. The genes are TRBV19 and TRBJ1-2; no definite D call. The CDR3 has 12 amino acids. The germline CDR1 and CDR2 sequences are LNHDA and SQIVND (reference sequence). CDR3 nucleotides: TGTGCCAGTAGCATAGCTAACTATGGCTACACCTTC. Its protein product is CASSIANYGYTF.

The CDR3 loop reads CASGARVLTEAFF. CDR3 coding DNA: TGTGCCAGCGGCGCCAGGGTACTCACTGAAGCTTTCTTT. J is TRBJ1-1 and V is TRBV2, with D perhaps TRBD1 (5 bases). The CDR3 sequence is 13 residues long. In germline, CDR1 is SNHLY, CDR2 FYNNEI. With 8 bases removed from V and 4 bases from J, the gap between germline ends came to 14 bases.

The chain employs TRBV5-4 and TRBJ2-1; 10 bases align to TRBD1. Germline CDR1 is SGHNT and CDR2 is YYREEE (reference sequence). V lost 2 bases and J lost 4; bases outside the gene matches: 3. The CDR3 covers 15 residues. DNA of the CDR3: TGTGCCAGCAGCTTTGACAGGGGGCTTTACAATGAGCAGTTCTTC. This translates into CASSFDRGLYNEQFF. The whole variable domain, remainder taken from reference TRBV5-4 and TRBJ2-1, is ETGVTQSPTHLIKTRGQQVTLRCSSQSGHNTVSWYQQALGQGPQFIFQYYREEENGRGNFPPRFSGLQFPNYSSELNVNALELDDSALYLCASSFDRGLYNEQFFGPGTRLTVL.

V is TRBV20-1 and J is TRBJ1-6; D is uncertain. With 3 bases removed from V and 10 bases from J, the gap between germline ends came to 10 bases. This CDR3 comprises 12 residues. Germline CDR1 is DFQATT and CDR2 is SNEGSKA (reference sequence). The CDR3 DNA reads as TGCAGTGCTAGTAAATGGGAGTCACCCCTCCACTTT. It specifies CSASKWESPLHF.

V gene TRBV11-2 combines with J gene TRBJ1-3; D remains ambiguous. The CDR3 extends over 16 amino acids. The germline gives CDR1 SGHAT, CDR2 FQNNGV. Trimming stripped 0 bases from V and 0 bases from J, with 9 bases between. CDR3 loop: CASSLERTLSGNTIYF. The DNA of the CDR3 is TGTGCCAGCAGCTTAGAACGGACTCTCTCTGGAAACACCATATATTTT.

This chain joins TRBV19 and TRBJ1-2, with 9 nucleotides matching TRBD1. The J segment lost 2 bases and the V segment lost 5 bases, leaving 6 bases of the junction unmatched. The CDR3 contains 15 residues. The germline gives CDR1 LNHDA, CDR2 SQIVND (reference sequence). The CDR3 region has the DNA TGTGCCAGTAGTTCACAGGGGGCAGGGAACTATGGCTACACCTTC. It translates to CASSSQGAGNYGYTF.

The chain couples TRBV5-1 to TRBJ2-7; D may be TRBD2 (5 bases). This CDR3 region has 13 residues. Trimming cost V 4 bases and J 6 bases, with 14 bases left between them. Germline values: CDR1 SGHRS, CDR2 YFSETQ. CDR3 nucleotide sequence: TGCGCCAGCAGCCCGGCGGGCGAAGGCGAGCAGTACTTC. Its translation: CASSPAGEGEQYF.

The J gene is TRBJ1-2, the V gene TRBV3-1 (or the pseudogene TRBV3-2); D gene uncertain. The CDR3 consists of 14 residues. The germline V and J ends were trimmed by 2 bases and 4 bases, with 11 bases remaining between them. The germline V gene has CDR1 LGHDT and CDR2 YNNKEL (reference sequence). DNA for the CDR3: TGTGCCAGCAGCCAAAACGGCGAAAGCTATGGCTACACCTTC. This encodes CASSQNGESYGYTF.

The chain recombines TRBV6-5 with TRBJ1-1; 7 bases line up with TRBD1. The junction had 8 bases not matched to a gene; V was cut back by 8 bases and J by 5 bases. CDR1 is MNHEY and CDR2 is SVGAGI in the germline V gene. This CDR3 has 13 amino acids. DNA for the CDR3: TGTGCCAGCTCAGGGGGGGAGACAACTGAAGCTTTCTTT. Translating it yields CASSGGETTEAFF.

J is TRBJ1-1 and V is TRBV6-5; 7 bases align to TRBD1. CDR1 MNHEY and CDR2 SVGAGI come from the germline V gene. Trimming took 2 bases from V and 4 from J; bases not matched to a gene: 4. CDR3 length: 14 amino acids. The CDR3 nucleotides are TGTGCCAGCAGTTACGACAGGGCGCGCACTGAAGCTTTCTTT. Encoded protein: CASSYDRARTEAFF.

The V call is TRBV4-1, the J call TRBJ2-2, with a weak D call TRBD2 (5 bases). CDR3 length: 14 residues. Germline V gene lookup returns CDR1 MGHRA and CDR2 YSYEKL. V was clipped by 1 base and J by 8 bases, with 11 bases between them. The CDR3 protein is CASSQVMSGGELFF. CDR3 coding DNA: TGCGCCAGCAGCCAAGTGATGTCGGGAGGGGAGCTGTTTTTT.